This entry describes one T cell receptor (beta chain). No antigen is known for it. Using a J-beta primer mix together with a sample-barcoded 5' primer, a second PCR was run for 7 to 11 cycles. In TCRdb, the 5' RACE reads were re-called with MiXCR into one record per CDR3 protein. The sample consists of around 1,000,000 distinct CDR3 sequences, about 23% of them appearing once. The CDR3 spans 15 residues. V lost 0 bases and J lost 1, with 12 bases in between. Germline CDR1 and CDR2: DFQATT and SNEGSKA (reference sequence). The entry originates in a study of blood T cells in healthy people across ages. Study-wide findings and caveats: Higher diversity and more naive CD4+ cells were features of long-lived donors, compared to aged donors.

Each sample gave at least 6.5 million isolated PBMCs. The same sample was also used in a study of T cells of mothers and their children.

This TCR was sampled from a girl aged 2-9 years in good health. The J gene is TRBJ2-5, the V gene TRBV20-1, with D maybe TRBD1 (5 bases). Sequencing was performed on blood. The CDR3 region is CSARDPTAPQETQYF. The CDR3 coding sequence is TGCAGTGCTAGAGATCCGACAGCCCCCCAAGAGACCCAGTACTTC.